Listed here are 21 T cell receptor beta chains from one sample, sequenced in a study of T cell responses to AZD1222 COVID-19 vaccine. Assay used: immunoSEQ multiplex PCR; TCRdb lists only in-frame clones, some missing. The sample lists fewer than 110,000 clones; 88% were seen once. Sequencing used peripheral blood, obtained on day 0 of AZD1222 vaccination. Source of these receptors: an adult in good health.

CDR3 sequence: CATSDFTGGGYTF. Here the CDR3 DNA reads TGTGCCACCAGTGATTTTACAGGGGGAGGCTACACCTTC. The rearrangement links TRBV24-1 to TRBJ1-2, with TRBD1 matching 8 bases. The germline V gene encodes CDR1 KGHDR and CDR2 SFDVKD. CDR3 length: 13 amino acids. V lost 1 base to trimming and J lost 8 bases; unmatched junction nucleotides: 2.

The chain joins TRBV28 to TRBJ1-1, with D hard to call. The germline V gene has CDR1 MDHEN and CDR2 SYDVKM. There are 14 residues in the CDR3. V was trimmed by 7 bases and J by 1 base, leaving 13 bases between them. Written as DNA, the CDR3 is TGTGCCAGCACCATATACCTTAGGAACACTGAAGCTTTCTTT. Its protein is CASTIYLRNTEAFF.

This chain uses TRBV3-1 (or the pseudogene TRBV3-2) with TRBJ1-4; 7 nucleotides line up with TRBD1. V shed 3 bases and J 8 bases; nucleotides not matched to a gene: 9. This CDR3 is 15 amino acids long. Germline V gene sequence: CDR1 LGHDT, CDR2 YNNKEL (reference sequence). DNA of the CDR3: TGTGCCAGCAGCCAGACGTCCGGGACAGCAGAAAAACTGTTTTTT. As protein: CASSQTSGTAEKLFF.

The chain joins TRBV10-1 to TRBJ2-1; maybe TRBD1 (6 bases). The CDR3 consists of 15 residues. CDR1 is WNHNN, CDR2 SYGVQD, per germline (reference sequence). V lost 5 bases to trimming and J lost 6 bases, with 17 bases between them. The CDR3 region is CASSTTGVRGNEQFF. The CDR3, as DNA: TGCGCCAGCAGTACGACAGGCGTTCGTGGCAATGAGCAGTTCTTC.

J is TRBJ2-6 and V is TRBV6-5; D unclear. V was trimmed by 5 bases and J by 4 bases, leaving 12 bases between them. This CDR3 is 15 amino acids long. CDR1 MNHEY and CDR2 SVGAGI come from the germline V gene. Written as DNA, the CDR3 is TGTGCCAGCAGTCCCGCAGCTGGGGGGGCCAACGTCCTGACTTTC. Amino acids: CASSPAAGGANVLTF.

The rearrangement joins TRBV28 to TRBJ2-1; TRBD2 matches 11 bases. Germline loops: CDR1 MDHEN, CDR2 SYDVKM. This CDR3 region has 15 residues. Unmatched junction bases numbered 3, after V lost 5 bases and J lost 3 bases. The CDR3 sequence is CASSQGTSGYNEQFF. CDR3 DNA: TGTGCCAGCAGTCAAGGGACTAGCGGCTACAATGAGCAGTTCTTC.

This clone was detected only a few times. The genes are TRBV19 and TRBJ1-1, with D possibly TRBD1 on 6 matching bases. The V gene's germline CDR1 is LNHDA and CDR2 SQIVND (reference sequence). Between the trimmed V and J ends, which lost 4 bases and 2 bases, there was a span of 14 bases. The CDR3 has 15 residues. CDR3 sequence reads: CASSKQGSKNTEAFF. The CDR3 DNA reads TGTGCCAGTAGTAAGCAGGGGAGTAAAAACACTGAAGCTTTCTTT.

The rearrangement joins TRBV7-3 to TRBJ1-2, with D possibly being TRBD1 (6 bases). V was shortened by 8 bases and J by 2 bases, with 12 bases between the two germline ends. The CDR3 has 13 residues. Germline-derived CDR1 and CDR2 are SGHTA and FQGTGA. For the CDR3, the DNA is TGTGCCAGCGGCCAAGGACAGAACTATGGCTACACCTTC. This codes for CASGQGQNYGYTF.

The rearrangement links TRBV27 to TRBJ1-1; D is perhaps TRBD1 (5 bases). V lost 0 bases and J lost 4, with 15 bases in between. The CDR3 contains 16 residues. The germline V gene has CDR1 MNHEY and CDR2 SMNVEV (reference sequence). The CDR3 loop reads CASSLSVGYGGTEAFF. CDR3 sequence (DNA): TGTGCCAGCAGTTTATCAGTGGGCTATGGGGGCACTGAAGCTTTCTTT.

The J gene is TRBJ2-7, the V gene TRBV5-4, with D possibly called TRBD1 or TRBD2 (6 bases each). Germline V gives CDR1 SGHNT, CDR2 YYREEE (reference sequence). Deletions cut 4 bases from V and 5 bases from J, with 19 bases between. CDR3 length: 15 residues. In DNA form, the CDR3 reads TGTGCCAGCAGCCTGGGGGGCGCGTACGACCACGAGCAGTACTTC. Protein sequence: CASSLGGAYDHEQYF.

The CDR3 protein is CASSINGGGGNEQFF. CDR3 coding DNA: TGTGCCAGCAGCATCAACGGGGGAGGCGGCAATGAGCAGTTCTTC. This rearrangement joins TRBV21-1 to TRBJ2-1; TRBD2 is the table's D call, not checked against the DNA. TRBV21-1 counts as a pseudogene. This CDR3 has 15 amino acids.

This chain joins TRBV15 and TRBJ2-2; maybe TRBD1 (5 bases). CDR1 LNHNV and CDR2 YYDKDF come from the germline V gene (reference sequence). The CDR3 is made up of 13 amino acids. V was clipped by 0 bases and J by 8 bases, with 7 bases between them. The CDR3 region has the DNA TGTGCCACCAGCAGAGATAGGGGAGGGGAGCTGTTTTTT. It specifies CATSRDRGGELFF.

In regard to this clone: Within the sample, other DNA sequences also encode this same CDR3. The DNA of the CDR3 is TGCGCCAGCAGCTCGCAGGGGGCTGGCGAGCAGTACTTC. It translates to CASSSQGAGEQYF. The chain has TRBV5-1 and TRBJ2-7, with 8 positions matching TRBD1. J lost 6 bases, V lost 3 bases, and 5 bases had no gene match. Germline V gene sequence: CDR1 SGHRS, CDR2 YFSETQ. The CDR3 contains 13 residues.

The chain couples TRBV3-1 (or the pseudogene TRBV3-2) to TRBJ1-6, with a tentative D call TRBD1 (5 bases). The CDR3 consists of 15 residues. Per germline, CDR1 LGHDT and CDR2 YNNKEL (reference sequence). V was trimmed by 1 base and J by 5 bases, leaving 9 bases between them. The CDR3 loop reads CASSQGGFHNSPLHF. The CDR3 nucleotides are TGTGCCAGCAGCCAAGGGGGGTTTCATAATTCACCCCTCCACTTT.

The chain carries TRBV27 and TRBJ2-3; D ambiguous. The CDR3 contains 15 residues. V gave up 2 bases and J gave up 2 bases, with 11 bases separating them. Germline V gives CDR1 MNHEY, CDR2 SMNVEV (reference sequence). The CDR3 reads CASSLSHLATDTQYF. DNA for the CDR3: TGTGCCAGCAGTTTAAGTCACTTGGCCACAGATACGCAGTATTTT.

The CDR3 region has the DNA TGTGCCATCAGTGGGACAACACCCGGCACTGAAGCTTTCTTT. Translation gives CAISGTTPGTEAFF. The chain recombines TRBV10-3 with TRBJ1-1, with a possible D match to TRBD1 (5 bases). Trimming cost V 4 bases and J 4 bases, with 13 bases left between them. CDR1 ENHRY and CDR2 SYGVKD come from the germline V gene. There are 14 residues in the CDR3.

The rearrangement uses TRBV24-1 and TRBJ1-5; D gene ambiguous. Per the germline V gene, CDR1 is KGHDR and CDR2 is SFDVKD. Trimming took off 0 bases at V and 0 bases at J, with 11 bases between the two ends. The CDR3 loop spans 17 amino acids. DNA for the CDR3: TGTGCCACCAGTGATTTGCTGGAGGTCAATAGCAATCAGCCCCAGCATTTT. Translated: CATSDLLEVNSNQPQHF.

CDR3 residues: CASSEGPGGEQYF. CDR3 nucleotides: TGTGCCAGCAGTGAAGGCCCAGGGGGCGAGCAGTACTTC. J is TRBJ2-7 and V is TRBV2; 7 nucleotides match TRBD1. Germline loops: CDR1 SNHLY, CDR2 FYNNEI. With 1 base clipped from V and 6 bases from J, the junction kept 3 bases outside the gene matches. CDR3 size: 13 residues.

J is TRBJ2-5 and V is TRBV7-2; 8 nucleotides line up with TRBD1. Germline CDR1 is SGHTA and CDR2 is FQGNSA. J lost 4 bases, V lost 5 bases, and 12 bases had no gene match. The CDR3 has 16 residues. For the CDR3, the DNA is TGTGCCAGCAGCCCCTTGGCCAGGGGGCTTAGAGAGACCCAGTACTTC. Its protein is CASSPLARGLRETQYF.

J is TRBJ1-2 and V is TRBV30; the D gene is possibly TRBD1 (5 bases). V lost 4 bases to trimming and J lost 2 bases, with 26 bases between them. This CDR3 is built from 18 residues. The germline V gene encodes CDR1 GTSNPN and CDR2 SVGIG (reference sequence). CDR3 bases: TGTGCCTGGATCAGCCTGGGGGACTGTAAAATAGGGAACTATGGCTACACCTTC. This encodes CAWISLGDCKIGNYGYTF.

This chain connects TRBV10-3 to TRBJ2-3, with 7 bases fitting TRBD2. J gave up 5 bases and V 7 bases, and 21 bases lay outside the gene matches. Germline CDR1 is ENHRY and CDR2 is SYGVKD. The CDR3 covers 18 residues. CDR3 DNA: TGTGCCATCAAAACCCCTGGCGGGGGAGTCAGTATGGTAGATACGCAGTATTTT. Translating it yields CAIKTPGGGVSMVDTQYF.